A single sample gave rise to the 14 T cell receptor beta chains below, sequenced in a study of molecular identifiers for immune sequencing clone quantification (dated by TCRdb to 2016 to 2019). The library was obtained by PCR. TCRdb shows the sequencer as Illumina HiSeq 4000. Through fastp at Q25 and MiXCR, TCRdb rebuilt clones from the public reads, retaining in-frame beta chains. When rows share a CDR3 protein, they turn into one entry using the most common DNA and genes. A total of approximately 63,000 distinct CDR3 sequences appear in this sample, about a fifth of them only once. The leading ten clones occupy approximately 1.5% of the sample. The sequenced sample was naive CD8+ T cells from blood, with Jurkat cell RNA spiked in. Taken with the paper, the label for cell subset or site translates to: FACS-sorted CD8+CD4-CCR7+CD45RA+ naive T cells. These receptors all come from a human donor in good health. Some libraries in this study had Jurkat cell RNA spiked in.

The V and J genes are TRBV15 and TRBJ2-1; D remains unclear. Looked up from germline, CDR1 is LNHNV and CDR2 is YYDKDF (reference sequence). The V gene lost 3 bases and the J gene lost 8 bases, with 11 bases spanning the gap. This CDR3 contains 13 residues. The CDR3 region has the DNA TGTGCCACCAGCAGGGCATGGGCAGATGAGCAGTTCTTC. Its protein is CATSRAWADEQFF.

This clonotype was seen many times. The V gene is TRBV5-1, the J gene TRBJ1-1, with no clear D. The CDR3 runs to 14 residues. The germline V and J ends were trimmed by 1 base and 5 bases, with 12 bases remaining between them. The V gene's germline CDR1 is SGHRS and CDR2 YFSETQ. CDR3 coding DNA: TGCGCCAGCAGCTTGTGGGAGGGAGGTACTGAAGCTTTCTTT. It specifies CASSLWEGGTEAFF.

The chain has TRBV7-6 and TRBJ2-1; D ambiguous. Germline lookup yields CDR1 SGHVS and CDR2 FNYEAQ. V was cut by 8 bases and J by 6 bases, with 11 bases left in between. The CDR3 consists of 12 residues. CDR3 in DNA: TGTGCCAGCGGGCATTACGCCAATGAGCAGTTCTTC. Amino acid sequence: CASGHYANEQFF.

This clonotype appeared many times. This chain joins TRBV7-3 and TRBJ2-1; perhaps TRBD1 as D (6 bases). Trimming took 3 bases from V and 7 from J, leaving 16 bases between them. This CDR3 region has 15 residues. Germline-derived CDR1 and CDR2 are SGHTA and FQGTGA. The CDR3 DNA reads as TGTGCCAGCAGCTTCGCGACAGGTCTGAGTAATGAGCAGTTCTTC. It yields the protein CASSFATGLSNEQFF.

The chain employs TRBV7-9 and TRBJ1-1; D ambiguous. The CDR3 covers 14 residues. The germline V gene encodes CDR1 SEHNR and CDR2 FQNEAQ (reference sequence). Between the trimmed V and J ends, which lost 5 bases and 0 bases, there was a span of 10 bases. The CDR3 region is CASSPEGMNTEAFF. The CDR3 region has the DNA TGTGCCAGCAGCCCCGAAGGGATGAACACTGAAGCTTTCTTT.

This clonotype appeared many times. The chain carries TRBV7-2 and TRBJ2-2, with 8 bases fitting TRBD2. CDR1 and CDR2 from the germline V gene are SGHTA and FQGNSA. J was trimmed by 4 bases and V by 1 base; bases with no gene match: 8. CDR3 length equals 17 residues. In DNA, the CDR3 is TGTGCCAGCAGCTTAGGCTCAGCGGGAGTAGTCACCGGGGAGCTGTTTTTT. This encodes CASSLGSAGVVTGELFF.

At least ten counts were recorded for this clonotype. V usage is TRBV28 and J usage is TRBJ2-7, with 8 bases fitting TRBD2. Germline V gene data show CDR1 as MDHEN and CDR2 as SYDVKM. V was clipped by 6 bases and J by 5 bases; unmatched bases: 6. The CDR3 has 13 amino acids. CDR3 residues: CASSKRGPHEQYF. Written as DNA, the CDR3 is TGTGCCAGCAGCAAGCGGGGGCCGCACGAGCAGTACTTC.

In this sample, this clonotype turned up many times. This rearrangement joins TRBV13 to TRBJ2-2; D possibly uses TRBD1 or TRBD2 (5 bases each). The CDR3 covers 16 residues. The germline V and J ends were trimmed by 2 bases and 4 bases, with 14 bases remaining between them. CDR1 and CDR2 from the germline V gene are PRHDT and FYEKMQ (reference sequence). Written as DNA, the CDR3 is TGTGCCAGCAGCTTAAAGGGAGTAGGGGTCACCGGGGAGCTGTTTTTT. This sequence encodes CASSLKGVGVTGELFF.

The table lists this clonotype with many counts. V usage is TRBV14 and J usage is TRBJ2-3; D perhaps matches TRBD2 (5 bases). The CDR3 length is 17 residues. The ends were cut back, 7 bases at V and 0 bases at J, with 20 bases in the middle. The germline CDR1 and CDR2 sequences are SGHDN and FVKESK. The CDR3 loop is CASNRGDSHQSTDTQYF. CDR3 coding DNA: TGTGCCAGCAATCGGGGAGACTCCCATCAAAGCACAGATACGCAGTATTTT.

The table lists this clonotype with many counts. The chain links TRBV27 to TRBJ1-1, with no clear D. Germline V lookup: CDR1 MNHEY, CDR2 SMNVEV (reference sequence). The CDR3 loop spans 15 amino acids. V was pared by 0 bases and J by 0 bases, with 8 bases between. The CDR3 sequence: CASSLSLGMNTEAFF. The CDR3 bases are TGTGCCAGCAGTTTATCGCTGGGAATGAACACTGAAGCTTTCTTT.

This clonotype was recorded many times. The chain has TRBV4-1 and TRBJ2-7; D remains unclear. This CDR3 has 16 residues. Trimming removed 1 base at V and 1 base at J, with 14 bases between. Germline V lookup: CDR1 MGHRA, CDR2 YSYEKL. The CDR3 DNA follows: TGCGCCAGCAGCCAAGGGGTAGGGTTGAAATCCTACGAGCAGTACTTC. It specifies CASSQGVGLKSYEQYF.

With regard to this clonotype: Possible read error: a much larger clone is one base away. The rearrangement links TRBV13 to TRBJ2-4; D remains ambiguous. CDR1 and CDR2 (germline): PRHDT, FYEKMQ (reference sequence). This CDR3 spans 14 amino acids. V lost 4 bases to trimming and J lost 3 bases, with 10 bases between them. CDR3 nucleotides: TGTGCCAGCAGCTCTGCCGCCAGCAAAAACATTCAGTACTTC. It specifies CASSSAASKNIQYF.

This clonotype appeared many times. The CDR3 is CASSQGGGLGYEQYF. In DNA, the CDR3 is TGCGCCAGCAGCCAAGGCGGGGGACTAGGGTACGAGCAGTACTTC. The J gene is TRBJ2-7, the V gene TRBV4-1; 8 bases agree with TRBD2. Trimming took 1 base from V and 4 from J; bases not matched to a gene: 6. The germline V gene encodes CDR1 MGHRA and CDR2 YSYEKL. This CDR3 is 15 amino acids long.

A few counts support this clonotype. The chain employs TRBV2 and TRBJ2-1; D might be TRBD2 (6 bases). CDR3 size: 14 residues. Germline assignment: CDR1 SNHLY and CDR2 FYNNEI. Trimming cost V 0 bases and J 6 bases, with 9 bases left between them. CDR3 bases: TGTGCCAGCAGTGAAGCGGCGGGGTTCAATGAGCAGTTCTTC. It codes for CASSEAAGFNEQFF.